The 10 T cell receptor beta chains given below trace back to one sample, sequenced in a study of shared clonotypes between healthy human individuals. Libraries were prepared by immunoSEQ multiplex PCR; TCRdb keeps only in-frame clonotypes and omits some of them. The table lists more than 550,000 clones, roughly 72% of them singletons, with approximately 1.7% in the top ten. The sequenced sample consisted of memory CD4+ T cells sorted from blood. Subset reported: CD45RA-negative fraction. These receptors came from a woman younger than 45 in good health.

This chain connects TRBV2 to TRBJ1-1; D is unclear. This CDR3 spans 14 amino acids. Trimming removed 4 bases at V and 1 base at J, with 10 bases between. Germline CDR1 is SNHLY and CDR2 is FYNNEI. The CDR3 here is CASSVNRRNTEAFF. The CDR3 nucleotides read TGTGCCAGCAGTGTTAACAGAAGGAACACTGAAGCTTTCTTT.

The V and J genes are TRBV5-6 and TRBJ1-2; D not certain. Germline loops: CDR1 SGHDT, CDR2 YYEEEE. The CDR3 is made up of 13 amino acids. V lost 1 base, J lost 2 bases, and 6 bases lay in between. CDR3: CASSLTENYGYTF. CDR3 sequence (DNA): TGTGCCAGCAGCTTGACGGAAAACTATGGCTACACCTTC.

This clone was counted only a few times. This chain links TRBV19 with TRBJ1-2; D unresolved. Looked up from germline, CDR1 is LNHDA and CDR2 is SQIVND (reference sequence). This CDR3 contains 15 residues. V gave up 4 bases and J gave up 1 base, with 13 bases separating them. The CDR3 coding sequence is TGTGCCAGTAGTACACCGGGAAGGATTAACTATGGCTACACCTTC. Protein sequence: CASSTPGRINYGYTF.

A remark on this clone: A read error may produce the germline difference seen at one junction end. The chain is built from TRBV29-1 and TRBJ1-1; no clear D. Germline assignment: CDR1 SQVTM and CDR2 ANQGSEA. This CDR3 region has 12 residues. In DNA, the CDR3 is TGCAGCGTTGAGAGCTCCGCCGGCGGATTAGTCTTT. Translated, it gives CSVESSAGGLVF.

The rearrangement links TRBV2 to TRBJ2-3, with a possible D match to TRBD1 (6 bases). V lost 7 bases and J 7 bases, leaving 12 bases between the germline ends. This CDR3 region has 12 residues. Germline CDR1 reads SNHLY; CDR2 reads FYNNEI. The CDR3 here is CASTQGFNTQYF. The CDR3 DNA reads TGTGCCAGCACCCAGGGGTTTAATACGCAGTATTTT. Full variable domain (missing parts from reference TRBV2 and TRBJ2-3): EPEVTQTPSHQVTQMGQEVILRCVPISNHLYFYWYRQILGQKVEFLVSFYNNEISEKSEIFDDQFSVERPDGSNFTLKIRSTKLEDSAMYFCASTQGFNTQYFGPGTRLTVL.

This sequence joins TRBV7-2 and TRBJ2-1; 9 nucleotides line up with TRBD1. The J segment lost 2 bases and the V segment lost 5 bases, leaving 4 bases of the junction unmatched. The germline V gene encodes CDR1 SGHTA and CDR2 FQGNSA. The CDR3 covers 15 residues. The CDR3 reads CASSKDRGAYNEQFF. For the CDR3, the DNA is TGTGCCAGCAGCAAGGACAGGGGTGCCTACAATGAGCAGTTCTTC.

This clone has ten or more counts. The chain couples TRBV7-3 to TRBJ2-1; 9 positions agree with TRBD1. Trimming at V came to 6 bases and at J to 9 bases, leaving 12 bases not matched to a gene. Germline V gene data show CDR1 as SGHTA and CDR2 as FQGTGA. CDR3 length equals 15 residues. The DNA for the CDR3 is TGTGCCAGCAGTCACCGGGACAGGGTGTTCGGTGAGCAGTTCTTC. Translating it yields CASSHRDRVFGEQFF.

The V call is TRBV28, the J call TRBJ1-1, with D possibly matching TRBD1 (5 bases). Trimming stripped 7 bases from V and 4 bases from J, with 16 bases between. The CDR3 consists of 14 residues. Per the germline V gene, CDR1 is MDHEN and CDR2 is SYDVKM. CDR3 bases: TGTGCCAGCATCGCTGGGGCCCCCGGCACTGAAGCTTTCTTT. Encoded protein: CASIAGAPGTEAFF.

The CDR3 loop reads CASSVIAGGRTDTQYF. The CDR3 DNA reads as TGTGCCAGCAGCGTAATAGCGGGAGGACGCACAGATACGCAGTATTTT. The chain couples TRBV9 to TRBJ2-3; 10 bases match TRBD2. V lost 1 base to trimming and J lost 1 base; unmatched junction nucleotides: 3. Germline V gene lookup returns CDR1 SGDLS and CDR2 YYNGEE. This CDR3 has 16 residues.

The J gene is TRBJ2-5, the V gene TRBV29-1; 7 bases map to TRBD1. The J call may be in error: the DNA end matches TRBJ2-7 better. The CDR3 has 12 residues. CDR1 SQVTM and CDR2 ANQGSEA come from the germline V gene. Written as DNA, the CDR3 is TGCAGCGCCAAAGACAGGGCGTACGAGCAGTACTTC. It encodes CSAKDRAYEQYF.